The 6 T cell receptor beta chains below come from one sample, sequenced in a study of graft-versus-host responses after intestinal transplantation (dated by TCRdb to the early 2020s). The time point label, read with the paper, signifies: cells obtained before transplantation from donor or recipient. These TCRs are of unknown antigen specificity. The library came from the immunoSEQ multiplex PCR assay. As stored in TCRdb, this immuneACCESS dataset retains in-frame rearrangements with V and J assigned. A fraction of the clones does not appear; measured against another copy, unresolved V genes explain less than half of the discrepancy, and the remainder lacks a known reason. For this sample there are approximately 80,000 clones; roughly nine tenths appear just once. The ten largest clones take up approximately 0.34% of the sample. The sequenced sample was unstimulated CD4+ T cells sorted from spleen or lymph node cells, obtained before intestinal transplant. The receptors stem from a human donor who received an intestinal transplant.

The chain links TRBV6-4 to TRBJ2-2, with D tentatively TRBD2 (6 bases). Germline values: CDR1 MRHNA, CDR2 SNTAGT. The CDR3 loop spans 14 amino acids. The V end lost 6 bases, the J end lost 3 bases, and 11 bases lay between the germline ends. CDR3 residues: CASRPEGHTGELFF. The DNA for the CDR3 is TGTGCCAGCAGGCCGGAGGGACACACCGGGGAGCTGTTTTTT.

The chain joins TRBV28 to TRBJ2-1; 10 bases are shared with TRBD2. V dropped 2 bases and J dropped 3; count of bases not matched to a gene: 7. CDR1 MDHEN and CDR2 SYDVKM come from the germline V gene. The CDR3 has 17 residues. The CDR3 spells CASSLPSTSGLYNEQFF. In DNA, the CDR3 is TGTGCCAGCAGTTTACCCTCGACTAGCGGGCTCTACAATGAGCAGTTCTTC.

This chain links TRBV28 with TRBJ1-2; 9 nucleotides line up with TRBD1. The J segment lost 4 bases and the V segment lost 9 bases, leaving 6 bases of the junction unmatched. The CDR3 has 13 amino acids. Germline CDR1 reads MDHEN; CDR2 reads SYDVKM. The CDR3 sequence is CASSRQGGYGYTF. The CDR3, as DNA: TGTGCCAGTTCTAGACAGGGGGGCTATGGCTACACCTTC.

The chain couples TRBV2 to TRBJ1-4, with 9 bases aligning to TRBD1. The CDR3 is 16 residues long. V was pared by 6 bases and J by 0 bases, with 5 bases of the junction left unmatched. Germline V lookup: CDR1 SNHLY, CDR2 FYNNEI. Here the CDR3 DNA reads TGTGCCAGCAGAGCGGACAGGGGAGCAACTAATGAAAAACTGTTTTTT. Its protein is CASRADRGATNEKLFF.

This sequence joins TRBV6-1 and TRBJ1-5, with no clear D. V was cut by 6 bases and J by 3 bases, with 12 bases left in between. Germline loops: CDR1 MNHNS, CDR2 SASEGT. The CDR3 runs 14 residues. This chain's CDR3 is CASREGTDNQPQHF. Written as DNA, the CDR3 is TGTGCCAGCAGGGAGGGTACTGACAATCAGCCCCAGCATTTT.

The chain uses TRBV7-6 and TRBJ1-6, with D possibly matching TRBD1 (5 bases). The V end lost 5 bases, the J end lost 6 bases, and 5 bases lay between the germline ends. The CDR3 sequence is 12 residues long. Germline CDR1 is SGHVS and CDR2 is FNYEAQ. The CDR3 DNA follows: TGTGCCAGCAGCCAGGGTAATTCACCCCTCCACTTT. Encoded protein: CASSQGNSPLHF.